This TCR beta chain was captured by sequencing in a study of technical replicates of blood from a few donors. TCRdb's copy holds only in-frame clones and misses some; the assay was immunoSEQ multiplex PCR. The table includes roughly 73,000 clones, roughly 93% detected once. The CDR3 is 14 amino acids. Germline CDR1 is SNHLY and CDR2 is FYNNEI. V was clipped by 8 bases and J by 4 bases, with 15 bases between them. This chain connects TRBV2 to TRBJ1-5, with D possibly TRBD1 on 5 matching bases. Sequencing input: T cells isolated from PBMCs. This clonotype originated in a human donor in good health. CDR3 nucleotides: TGTGCCAGCCGGGCGGGGGATTATAATCAGCCCCAGCATTTT. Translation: CASRAGDYNQPQHF. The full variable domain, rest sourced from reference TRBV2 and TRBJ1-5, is EPEVTQTPSHQVTQMGQEVILRCVPISNHLYFYWYRQILGQKVEFLVSFYNNEISEKSEIFDDQFSVERPDGSNFTLKIRSTKLEDSAMYFCASRAGDYNQPQHFGDGTRLSIL.